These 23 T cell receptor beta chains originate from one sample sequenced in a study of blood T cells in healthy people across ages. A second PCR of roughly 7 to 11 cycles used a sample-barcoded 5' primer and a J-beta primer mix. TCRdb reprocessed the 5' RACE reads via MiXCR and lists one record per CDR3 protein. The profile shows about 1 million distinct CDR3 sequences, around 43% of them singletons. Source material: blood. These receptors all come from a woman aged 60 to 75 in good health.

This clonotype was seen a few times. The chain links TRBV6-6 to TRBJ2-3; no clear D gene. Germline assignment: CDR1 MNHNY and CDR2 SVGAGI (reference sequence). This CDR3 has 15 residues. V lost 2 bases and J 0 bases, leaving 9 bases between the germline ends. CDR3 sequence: CASSYPRTSTDTQYF. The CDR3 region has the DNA TGTGCCAGCAGTTACCCAAGAACTAGCACAGATACGCAGTATTTT.

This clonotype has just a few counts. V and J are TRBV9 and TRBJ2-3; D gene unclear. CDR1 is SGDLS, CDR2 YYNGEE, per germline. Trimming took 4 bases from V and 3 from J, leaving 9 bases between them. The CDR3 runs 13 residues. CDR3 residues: CASSPSPTDTQYF. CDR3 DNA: TGTGCCAGCAGCCCTTCGCCAACAGATACGCAGTATTTT.

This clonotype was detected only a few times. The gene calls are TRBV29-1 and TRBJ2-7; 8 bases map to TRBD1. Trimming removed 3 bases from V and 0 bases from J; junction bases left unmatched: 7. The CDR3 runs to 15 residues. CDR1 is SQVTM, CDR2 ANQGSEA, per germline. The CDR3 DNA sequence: TGCAGCGTTGACCGCCTAGACAGGGGCTCCTACGAGCAGTACTTC. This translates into CSVDRLDRGSYEQYF.

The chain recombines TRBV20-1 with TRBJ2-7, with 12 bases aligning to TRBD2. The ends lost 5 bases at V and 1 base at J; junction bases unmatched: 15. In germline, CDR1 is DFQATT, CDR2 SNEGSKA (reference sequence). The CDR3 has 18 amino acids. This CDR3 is CSAPMGASGRGRSYEQYF. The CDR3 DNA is TGCAGTGCTCCTATGGGGGCTAGCGGGAGGGGAAGGTCCTACGAGCAGTACTTC.

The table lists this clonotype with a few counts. CDR3 bases: TGTGCCAGCAGCTTTGGGCGGGGCGCCGTGGAGACCCAGTACTTC. This translates into CASSFGRGAVETQYF. V gene TRBV7-2 combines with J gene TRBJ2-5; tentative D call: TRBD2 (6 bases). This CDR3 comprises 15 residues. Germline V gene data show CDR1 as SGHTA and CDR2 as FQGNSA. The germline V and J ends were trimmed by 3 bases and 5 bases, with 16 bases remaining between them.

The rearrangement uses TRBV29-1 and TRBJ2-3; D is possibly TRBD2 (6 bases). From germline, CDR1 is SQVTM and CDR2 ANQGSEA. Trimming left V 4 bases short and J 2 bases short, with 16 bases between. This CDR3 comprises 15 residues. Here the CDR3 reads CSVAVQGGFTDTQYF. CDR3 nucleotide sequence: TGCAGCGTTGCCGTTCAGGGAGGTTTCACAGATACGCAGTATTTT.

In nucleotides, the CDR3 is TGTGCCAGCAGTTTATCTCCGAAAGGGACCCAGTACTTC. It translates to CASSLSPKGTQYF. The chain couples TRBV27 to TRBJ2-5; D is unresolved. Germline V gene data show CDR1 as MNHEY and CDR2 as SMNVEV (reference sequence). Trimming pared 0 bases from V and 7 bases from J, leaving 9 bases between. This CDR3 region has 13 residues.

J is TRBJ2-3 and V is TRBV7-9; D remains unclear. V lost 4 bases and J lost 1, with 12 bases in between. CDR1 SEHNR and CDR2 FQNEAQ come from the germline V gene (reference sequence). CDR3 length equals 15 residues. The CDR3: CASSSYSSRTDTQYF. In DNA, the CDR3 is TGTGCCAGCAGCTCATACAGTTCCCGCACAGATACGCAGTATTTT.

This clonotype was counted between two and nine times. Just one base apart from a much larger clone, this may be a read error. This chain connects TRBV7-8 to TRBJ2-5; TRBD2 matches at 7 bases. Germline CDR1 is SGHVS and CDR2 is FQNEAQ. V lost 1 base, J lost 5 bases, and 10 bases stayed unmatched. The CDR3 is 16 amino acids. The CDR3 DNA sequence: TGTGCCAGCAGCTTAGGTGGGGCGGGAGTGGGGGAGACCCAGTACTTC. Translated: CASSLGGAGVGETQYF.

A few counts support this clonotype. In DNA, the CDR3 is TGCGCCAGCAGCTTGCGCAGACTAGCGGGATCCACAGATACGCAGTATTTT. Protein sequence: CASSLRRLAGSTDTQYF. The rearrangement uses TRBV5-1 and TRBJ2-3; 11 bases are a match to TRBD2. Looked up from germline, CDR1 is SGHRS and CDR2 is YFSETQ. With 1 base clipped from V and 2 bases from J, the junction kept 6 bases outside the gene matches. The CDR3 is 17 residues long.

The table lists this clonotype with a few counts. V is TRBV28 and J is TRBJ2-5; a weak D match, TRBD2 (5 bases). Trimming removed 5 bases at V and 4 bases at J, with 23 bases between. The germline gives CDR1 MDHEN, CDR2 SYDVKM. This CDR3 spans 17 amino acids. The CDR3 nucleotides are TGTGCCAGCAGTGCCCTCCTGCGGGCTACCTCGGCAGAGACCCAGTACTTC. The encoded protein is CASSALLRATSAETQYF.

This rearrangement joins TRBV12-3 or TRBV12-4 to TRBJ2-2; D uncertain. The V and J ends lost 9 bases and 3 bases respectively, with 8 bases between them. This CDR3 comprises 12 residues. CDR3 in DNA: TGTGCCAGGCCACATTACACCGGGGAGCTGTTTTTT. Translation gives CARPHYTGELFF.

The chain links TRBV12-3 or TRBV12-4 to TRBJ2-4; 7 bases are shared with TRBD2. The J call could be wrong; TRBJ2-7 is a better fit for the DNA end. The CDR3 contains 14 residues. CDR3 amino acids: CASSLVGREYEQYF. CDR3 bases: TGTGCCAGCAGTTTGGTGGGGAGGGAGTACGAGCAGTACTTC.

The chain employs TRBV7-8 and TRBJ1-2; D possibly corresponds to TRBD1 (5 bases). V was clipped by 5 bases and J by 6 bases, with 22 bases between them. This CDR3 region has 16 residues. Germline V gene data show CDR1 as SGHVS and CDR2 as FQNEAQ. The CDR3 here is CASSPAARAPLHGYTF. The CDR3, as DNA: TGTGCCAGCAGCCCGGCCGCCAGGGCCCCACTTCATGGCTACACCTTC.

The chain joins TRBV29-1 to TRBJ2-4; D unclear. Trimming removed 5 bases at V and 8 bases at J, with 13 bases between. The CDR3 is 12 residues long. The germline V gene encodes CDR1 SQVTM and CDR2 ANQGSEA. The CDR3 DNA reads TGCAGCGTTTTAGGGCCTGGGGACATTCAGTACTTC. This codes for CSVLGPGDIQYF. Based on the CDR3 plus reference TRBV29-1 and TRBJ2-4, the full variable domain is SAVISQKPSRDICQRGTSLTIQCQVDSQVTMMFWYRQQPGQSLTLIATANQGSEATYESGFVIDKFPISRPNLTFSTLTVSNMSPEDSSIYLCSVLGPGDIQYFGAGTRLSVL.

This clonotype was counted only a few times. DNA of the CDR3: TGTGCCAGCAGTGAAGAGGCAGGGTATAGGTACAATGAGCAGTTCTTC. It encodes CASSEEAGYRYNEQFF. The J gene is TRBJ2-1, the V gene TRBV2; perhaps TRBD1 as D (5 bases). V lost 1 base to trimming and J lost 4 bases, with 14 bases between them. This CDR3 is built from 16 residues. CDR1 is SNHLY, CDR2 FYNNEI, per germline. The complete variable domain, with remaining parts taken from reference TRBV2 and TRBJ2-1, reads EPEVTQTPSHQVTQMGQEVILRCVPISNHLYFYWYRQILGQKVEFLVSFYNNEISEKSEIFDDQFSVERPDGSNFTLKIRSTKLEDSAMYFCASSEEAGYRYNEQFFGPGTRLTVL.

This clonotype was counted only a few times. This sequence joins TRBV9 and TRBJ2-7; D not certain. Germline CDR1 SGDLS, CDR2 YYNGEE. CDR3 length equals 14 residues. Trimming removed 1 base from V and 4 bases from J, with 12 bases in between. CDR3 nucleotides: TGTGCCAGCAGCGTAAGTGGGCATGAGTACGAGCAGTACTTC. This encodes CASSVSGHEYEQYF. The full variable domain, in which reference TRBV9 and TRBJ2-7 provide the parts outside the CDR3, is DSGVTQTPKHLITATGQRVTLRCSPRSGDLSVYWYQQSLDQGLQFLIQYYNGEERAKGNILERFSAQQFPDLHSELNLSSLELGDSALYFCASSVSGHEYEQYFGPGTRLTVT.

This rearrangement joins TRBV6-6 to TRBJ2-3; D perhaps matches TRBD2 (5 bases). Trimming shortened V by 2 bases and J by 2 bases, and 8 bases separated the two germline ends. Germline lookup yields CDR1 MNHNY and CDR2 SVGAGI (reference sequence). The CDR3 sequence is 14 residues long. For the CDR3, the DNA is TGTGCCAGCAGTTACAGGCGGGTCACAGATACGCAGTATTTT. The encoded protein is CASSYRRVTDTQYF.

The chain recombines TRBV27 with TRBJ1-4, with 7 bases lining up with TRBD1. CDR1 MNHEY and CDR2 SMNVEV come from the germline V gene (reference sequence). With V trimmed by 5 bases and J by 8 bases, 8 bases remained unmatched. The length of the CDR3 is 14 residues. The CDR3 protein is CASSTGAFVEKLFF. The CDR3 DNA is TGTGCCAGCAGTACAGGGGCCTTCGTCGAAAAACTGTTTTTT. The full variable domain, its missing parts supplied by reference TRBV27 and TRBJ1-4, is EAQVTQNPRYLITVTGKKLTVTCSQNMNHEYMSWYRQDPGLGLRQIYYSMNVEVTDKGDVPEGYKVSRKEKRNFPLILESPSPNQTSLYFCASSTGAFVEKLFFGSGTQLSVL.

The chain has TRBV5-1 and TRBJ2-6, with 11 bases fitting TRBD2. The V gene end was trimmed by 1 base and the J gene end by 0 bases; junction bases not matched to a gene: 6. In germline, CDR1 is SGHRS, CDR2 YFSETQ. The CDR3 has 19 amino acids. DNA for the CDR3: TGCGCCAGCAGCTTGTTGACACTAGCGGGAGTCTCTGGGGCCAACGTCCTGACTTTC. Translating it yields CASSLLTLAGVSGANVLTF.

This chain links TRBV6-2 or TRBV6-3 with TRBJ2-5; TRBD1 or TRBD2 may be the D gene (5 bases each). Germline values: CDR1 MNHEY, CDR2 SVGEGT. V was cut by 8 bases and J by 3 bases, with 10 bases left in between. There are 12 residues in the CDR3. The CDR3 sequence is CASRGRKETQYF. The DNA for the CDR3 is TGTGCCAGCCGGGGACGTAAAGAGACCCAGTACTTC.

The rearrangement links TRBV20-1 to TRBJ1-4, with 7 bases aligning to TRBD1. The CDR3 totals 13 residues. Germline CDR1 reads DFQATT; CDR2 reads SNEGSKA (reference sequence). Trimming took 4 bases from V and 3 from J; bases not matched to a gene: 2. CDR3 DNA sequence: TGCAGTGCTAAGGGGGCAGCTAATGAAAAACTGTTTTTT. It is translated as CSAKGAANEKLFF.

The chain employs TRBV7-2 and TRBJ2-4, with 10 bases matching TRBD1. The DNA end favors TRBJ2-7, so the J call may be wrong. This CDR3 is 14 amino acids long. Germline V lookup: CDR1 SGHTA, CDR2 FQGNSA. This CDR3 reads CASSVPGTGVEQYF. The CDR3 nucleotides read TGTGCCAGCAGCGTTCCGGGGACAGGGGTCGAGCAGTACTTC.